This T cell receptor (beta chain) was recorded in a study of T cell repertoires in ileal Crohn's disease. Study-level background: 30% to 40% were active smokers at surgery; median disease duration was almost 8 years. About half of patients got postoperative therapy: about a dozen thiopurines, under 20 anti-TNF.

As regards this clone: Its antigen is not identified.

Trimming took off 6 bases at V and 2 bases at J, with 10 bases between the two ends. Germline CDR1 reads MNHNS; CDR2 reads SASEGT. The CDR3 consists of 13 residues. This table comes from immunoSEQ multiplex PCR, and its TCRdb copy is limited to in-frame clones, with some not included. The sample has more than 2,500 clones; about 70% are singletons. Regarding the study as a whole: Clonal expansions were more frequent in active smokers than non-smokers at surgery.

Time point in this sample: neoterminal ileum biopsy at postoperative endoscopy, about 6 months after surgery. The sequenced material came from ileal tissue. This clonotype originated in an adult with Crohn's disease. The chain couples TRBV6-1 to TRBJ1-2, with D perhaps matching TRBD1 (6 bases). This CDR3 is CASSPTGNYGYTF. The CDR3 DNA follows: TGTGCCAGCAGCCCAACAGGGAACTATGGCTACACCTTC.